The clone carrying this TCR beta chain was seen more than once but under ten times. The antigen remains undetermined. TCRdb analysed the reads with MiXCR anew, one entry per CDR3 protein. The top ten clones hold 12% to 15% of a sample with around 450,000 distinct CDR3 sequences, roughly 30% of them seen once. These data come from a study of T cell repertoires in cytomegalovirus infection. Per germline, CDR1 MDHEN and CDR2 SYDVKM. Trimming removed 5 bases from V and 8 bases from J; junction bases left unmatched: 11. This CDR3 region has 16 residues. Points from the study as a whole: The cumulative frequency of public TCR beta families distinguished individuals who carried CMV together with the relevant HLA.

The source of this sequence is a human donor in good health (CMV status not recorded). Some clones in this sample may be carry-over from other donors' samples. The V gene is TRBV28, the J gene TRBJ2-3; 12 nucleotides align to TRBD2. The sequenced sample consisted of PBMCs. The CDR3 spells CASSQGLAGTLSTQYF. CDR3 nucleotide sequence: TGTGCCAGCAGTCAGGGACTAGCGGGCACCCTGAGTACGCAGTATTTT.